This TCR beta chain was captured by sequencing in a study of cytomegalovirus exposure and HLA in healthy donors. The V end lost 5 bases, the J end lost 0 bases, and 8 bases lay between the germline ends. The germline V gene has CDR1 MNHEY and CDR2 SMNVEV (reference sequence). The CDR3 contains 14 residues. The primer mix had 60 Vbeta and 13 Jbeta primers. Here immunoSEQ multiplex PCR was the method, and the copy in TCRdb shows in-frame clones only, minus some. This sample has about 91,000 clones, with about 70% found just once. The receptor was isolated from a female donor in good health and CMV-seronegative. This chain links TRBV27 with TRBJ1-5; the D gene is possibly TRBD1 (6 bases). The sample consisted of PBMCs. CDR3 nucleotides: TGTGCCAGCAGTCTGACAGGTAGCAATCAGCCCCAGCATTTT. It translates to CASSLTGSNQPQHF.